Each of the 21 T cell receptor beta chains below was sequenced from the same sample in a study of somatic mutations in cytotoxic T cells in rheumatoid arthritis. Measured with immunoSEQ multiplex PCR; TCRdb has only the in-frame clones, and not every one. The top ten hold more than 15% of the sample, which has about 14,000 clones, more than 60% seen once. The sample taken for sequencing was CD8+ T cells sorted from blood. The receptors derive from an adult with rheumatoid arthritis.

The rearrangement links TRBV5-4 to TRBJ2-2, with 9 bases lining up with TRBD2. This CDR3 has 16 amino acids. Germline V lookup: CDR1 SGHNT, CDR2 YYREEE (reference sequence). J was trimmed by 1 base and V by 0 bases; bases with no gene match: 1. The chain's CDR3 is CASSLGSGGNTGELFF. CDR3 nucleotides: TGTGCCAGCAGCTTGGGTAGCGGGGGGAACACCGGGGAGCTGTTTTTT.

V is TRBV7-9 and J is TRBJ2-1, with 9 bases fitting TRBD2. Germline CDR1 and CDR2: SEHNR and FQNEAQ (reference sequence). The CDR3 consists of 15 residues. The V segment lost 1 base and the J segment 7 bases; nucleotides outside the gene matches: 5. In nucleotides, the CDR3 is TGTGCCAGCAGCTTAGTTGCGGGGGGGCCTAATGAGCAGTTCTTC. This codes for CASSLVAGGPNEQFF.

The chain is built from TRBV5-1 and TRBJ2-3, with TRBD1 matching 11 bases. Germline CDR1 reads SGHRS; CDR2 reads YFSETQ. J gave up 2 bases and V 3 bases, and 5 bases lay outside the gene matches. CDR3 length equals 16 residues. The CDR3 is CASSSGTGGYTDTQYF. CDR3 bases: TGCGCCAGCAGCTCCGGGACAGGGGGTTACACAGATACGCAGTATTTT.

This clone was seen once. The chain combines TRBV29-1 with TRBJ2-7; possible D gene TRBD1, 5 bases. V was pared by 6 bases and J by 0 bases, with 18 bases between. The CDR3 totals 15 residues. Germline V gene lookup returns CDR1 SQVTM and CDR2 ANQGSEA. The CDR3 DNA is TGCAGCGTGAAGGCCAGGGTGGAAAGCTCCTACGAGCAGTACTTC. Protein: CSVKARVESSYEQYF.

This rearrangement joins TRBV6-1 to TRBJ1-5; D ambiguous. V was clipped by 2 bases and J by 5 bases, with 10 bases between them. The length of the CDR3 is 14 residues. CDR1 and CDR2 (germline): MNHNS, SASEGT. The CDR3, as DNA: TGTGCCAGCAGTGAAAGGGTAGGGTATCAGCCCCAGCATTTT. It yields the protein CASSERVGYQPQHF.

The genes are TRBV6-1 and TRBJ1-4, with 7 bases aligning to TRBD1. With V trimmed by 5 bases and J by 6 bases, 6 bases remained unmatched. The CDR3 consists of 14 residues. Germline lookup yields CDR1 MNHNS and CDR2 SASEGT. The DNA of the CDR3 is TGTGCCAGCAGTCCCGGGGACAGCCATGAAAAACTGTTTTTT. Its protein product is CASSPGDSHEKLFF.

The gene calls are TRBV5-1 and TRBJ2-3; TRBD1 is a possible D gene (6 bases). The CDR3 totals 16 residues. Per germline, CDR1 SGHRS and CDR2 YFSETQ. Trimming cost V 1 base and J 0 bases, with 12 bases left between them. The CDR3 nucleotides are TGCGCCAGCAGCTTGTCGGGACACCCGAGCACAGATACGCAGTATTTT. Translated, it gives CASSLSGHPSTDTQYF.

V gene TRBV2 combines with J gene TRBJ1-4; D is ambiguous. The germline V gene has CDR1 SNHLY and CDR2 FYNNEI. Trimming took off 4 bases at V and 7 bases at J, with 10 bases between the two ends. CDR3 length equals 13 residues. The CDR3 coding sequence is TGTGCCAGCAGTGCGTTGGCAGCTGAAAAACTGTTTTTT. Its translation is CASSALAAEKLFF.

The count of this clone is one. The V gene is TRBV10-2, the J gene TRBJ2-3, with D perhaps TRBD1 or TRBD2 (5 bases each). The CDR3 runs to 16 residues. V lost 2 bases to trimming and J lost 0 bases, with 12 bases between them. Germline V gene data show CDR1 as WSHSY and CDR2 as SAAADI. The CDR3 loop is CASSEDGAASTDTQYF. The CDR3 nucleotides read TGCGCCAGCAGTGAGGACGGGGCGGCTAGCACAGATACGCAGTATTTT.

The rearrangement links TRBV28 to TRBJ1-2, with TRBD1 as a possible D gene (6 bases). The CDR3 runs 13 residues. Trimming removed 6 bases at V and 5 bases at J, with 13 bases between. Germline loops: CDR1 MDHEN, CDR2 SYDVKM. In DNA, the CDR3 is TGTGCCAGCAGACCCGGGGGCTGGTATGGCTACACCTTC. Translated: CASRPGGWYGYTF.

This clone was counted only a few times. This chain joins TRBV7-6 and TRBJ2-7, with 7 bases matching TRBD1. V shed 5 bases, J shed 2 bases, and the junction held 6 bases outside the gene matches. Germline V gene lookup returns CDR1 SGHVS and CDR2 FNYEAQ. The CDR3 spans 14 residues. This CDR3 reads CASSPGQAPYEQYF. The DNA of the CDR3 is TGTGCCAGCAGCCCTGGACAGGCCCCCTACGAGCAGTACTTC.

The J gene is TRBJ2-4, the V gene TRBV4-1, with D possibly TRBD1 on 6 matching bases. Trimming took off 0 bases at V and 7 bases at J, with 13 bases between the two ends. CDR3 length equals 15 residues. The germline gives CDR1 MGHRA, CDR2 YSYEKL. In DNA form, the CDR3 reads TGCGCCAGCAGCCAAGAAGGGGACACAGGGAACATTCAGTACTTC. It translates to CASSQEGDTGNIQYF.

The chain is built from TRBV7-9 and TRBJ1-2; D is uncertain. Germline V gene data show CDR1 as SEHNR and CDR2 as FQNEAQ (reference sequence). The CDR3 runs to 13 residues. V lost 0 bases to trimming and J lost 3 bases, with 5 bases between them. CDR3 residues: CASSLAGDYGYTF. The CDR3 region has the DNA TGTGCCAGCAGCTTAGCGGGTGACTATGGCTACACCTTC.

The chain recombines TRBV13 with TRBJ1-3; 7 bases align to TRBD1. The V and J ends lost 4 bases and 11 bases, in that order; junction bases with no gene match: 14. Germline V gene lookup returns CDR1 PRHDT and CDR2 FYEKMQ (reference sequence). The CDR3 loop spans 15 amino acids. The CDR3 region is CASSSSGTAVVPIYF. The CDR3 bases are TGTGCCAGCAGCTCTTCCGGGACAGCAGTTGTGCCCATATATTTT.

The chain employs TRBV6-4 and TRBJ2-3, with 7 bases matching TRBD2. In germline, CDR1 is MRHNA, CDR2 SNTAGT. CDR3 length: 15 amino acids. V lost 6 bases to trimming and J lost 2 bases; unmatched junction nucleotides: 8. CDR3: CASSPGEGDTDTQYF. The CDR3 region has the DNA TGTGCCAGCAGCCCCGGGGAGGGAGACACAGATACGCAGTATTTT.

The chain uses TRBV27 and TRBJ1-2; tentatively, D is TRBD1 (6 bases). V lost 7 bases, J lost 7 bases, and 19 bases lay in between. The CDR3 sequence is 14 residues long. Germline V gene lookup returns CDR1 MNHEY and CDR2 SMNVEV (reference sequence). Here the CDR3 DNA reads TGTGCCAGCACTCCATTAGGGGGAGGTTCTGGCTACACCTTC. Its protein product is CASTPLGGGSGYTF.

The chain has TRBV6-6 and TRBJ2-7, with TRBD2 matching 9 bases. There are 16 residues in the CDR3. The ends lost 0 bases at V and 2 bases at J; junction bases unmatched: 5. Per germline, CDR1 MNHNY and CDR2 SVGAGI (reference sequence). CDR3: CASSYSRLAGPYEQYF. The CDR3 DNA sequence: TGTGCCAGCAGTTACTCCCGGCTAGCGGGGCCCTACGAGCAGTACTTC.

The chain links TRBV28 to TRBJ2-2; a possible D gene is TRBD2 (5 bases). CDR3 length: 15 residues. Germline V CDR1 and CDR2: MDHEN, SYDVKM. V dropped 6 bases and J dropped 1 base, with 12 bases sitting between them. DNA for the CDR3: TGTGCCAGCAGCGCCTCGGGGATGAACACCGGGGAGCTGTTTTTT. Amino acid sequence: CASSASGMNTGELFF.

The rearrangement links TRBV27 to TRBJ2-7; 9 nucleotides agree with TRBD2. The germline V gene encodes CDR1 MNHEY and CDR2 SMNVEV (reference sequence). The CDR3 contains 15 residues. With 7 bases clipped from V and 2 bases from J, the junction kept 9 bases outside the gene matches. CDR3 nucleotide sequence: TGTGCCAGCAAGCAGTCGCTAGCGGGGACCTACGAGCAGTACTTC. Translated: CASKQSLAGTYEQYF.

The CDR3 sequence is CASSTPAEGREAFF. The CDR3 bases are TGTGCCAGCAGCACCCCCGCTGAAGGACGTGAGGCTTTCTTT. The chain recombines TRBV11-2 with TRBJ1-1; D is unclear. Germline V gene sequence: CDR1 SGHAT, CDR2 FQNNGV. The CDR3 has 14 amino acids. V was clipped by 5 bases and J by 11 bases, with 21 bases between them.

This chain joins TRBV4-1 and TRBJ2-7; 10 bases match TRBD2. V gave up 4 bases and J gave up 7 bases; unmatched junction bases: 7. Germline values: CDR1 MGHRA, CDR2 YSYEKL. The length of the CDR3 is 14 residues. The CDR3 protein is CASSRAGTSDEQYF. The CDR3 bases are TGCGCCAGCAGCCGGGCCGGGACTAGCGATGAGCAGTACTTC.